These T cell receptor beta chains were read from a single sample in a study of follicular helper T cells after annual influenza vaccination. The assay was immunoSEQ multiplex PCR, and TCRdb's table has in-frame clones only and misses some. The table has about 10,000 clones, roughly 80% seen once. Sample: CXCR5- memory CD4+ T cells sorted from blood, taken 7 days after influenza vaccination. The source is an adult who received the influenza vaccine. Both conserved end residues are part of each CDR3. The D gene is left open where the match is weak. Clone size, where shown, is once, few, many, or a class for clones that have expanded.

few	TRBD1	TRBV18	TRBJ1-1	TGTGCCAGCTCACCTAACAGGGGGAGCACTGAAGCTTTCTTT	CASSPNRGSTEAFF
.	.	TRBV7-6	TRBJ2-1	TGTGCCAGCAGCTCCGGGGGTTCCCTTAGGGATGAGCAGTTCTTC	CASSSGGSLRDEQFF
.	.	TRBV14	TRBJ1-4	TGTGCCAGCAGCCTTATAACAGGTGCAACTAATGAAAAACTGTTTTTT	CASSLITGATNEKLFF
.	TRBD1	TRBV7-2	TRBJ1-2	TGTGCCAGCAGCTTAGCGCAGACAGGGTATGGCTACACCTTC	CASSLAQTGYGYTF
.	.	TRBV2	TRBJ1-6	TGTGCCAGCAGTGAACGAACGGCCTTTAATTCACCCCTCCACTTT	CASSERTAFNSPLHF
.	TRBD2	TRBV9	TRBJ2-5	TGTGCCAGCAGCGACGGGACTAGCGGGGTAGAGACCCAGTACTTC	CASSDGTSGVETQYF
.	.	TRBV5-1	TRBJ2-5	TGCGCCAGCAGCTTGACAGGGAAAGGAGAGACCCAGTACTTC	CASSLTGKGETQYF
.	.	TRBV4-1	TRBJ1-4	TGCGCCAGCAGCCTCGGTGTTGGGACTTATAATGAAAAACTGTTTTTT	CASSLGVGTYNEKLFF
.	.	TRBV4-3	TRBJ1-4	TGCGCCAGCAGCCAAGAGGGACGGACTAATGAAAAACTGTTTTTT	CASSQEGRTNEKLFF
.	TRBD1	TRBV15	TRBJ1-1	TGTGCCACCAGCAACAGGGGTATGGCGAACACTGAAGCTTTCTTT	CATSNRGMANTEAFF
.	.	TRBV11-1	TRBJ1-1	TGTGCCAGCGGACCTAGGCTGGTAGGCGACACTGAAGCTTTCTTT	CASGPRLVGDTEAFF
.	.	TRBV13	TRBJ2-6	TGTGCCAGCAGGGTCTACCAGCTGAGTACAAGTCGGGCCAACGTCCTGACTTTC	CASRVYQLSTSRANVLTF
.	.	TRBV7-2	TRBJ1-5	TGTGCCAGCAGCTCCCGGACAGATCAGCCCCAGCATTTT	CASSSRTDQPQHF
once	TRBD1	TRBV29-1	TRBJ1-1	TGCAGCGCGTCGGGACAGGGGGGGACTGAAGCTTTCTTT	CSASGQGGTEAFF
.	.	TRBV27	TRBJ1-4	TGTGCCAGCAGTTTTCAGGGATCTAATGAAAAACTGTTTTTT	CASSFQGSNEKLFF
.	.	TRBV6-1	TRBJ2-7	TGTGCCAGCAGTGTTAAAGGGAGCTACGAGCAGTACTTC	CASSVKGSYEQYF
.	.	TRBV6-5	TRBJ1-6	TGTGCCAGCAGTTACTCGATTCAGGGTAATTCACCCCTCCACTTT	CASSYSIQGNSPLHF
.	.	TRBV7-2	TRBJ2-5	TGTGCCAGCAGCTTAGTTGGGGCCAAGACCCAGTACTTC	CASSLVGAKTQYF
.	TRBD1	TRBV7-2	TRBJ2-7	TGTGCCAGCAGACCACAGGGGGCGTCGGTCGAGCAGTACTTC	CASRPQGASVEQYF
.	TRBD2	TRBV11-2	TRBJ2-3	TGTGCCAGCAGCTTAGATGGCCGACTAGCGGGGTACACAGATACGCAGTATTTT	CASSLDGRLAGYTDTQYF
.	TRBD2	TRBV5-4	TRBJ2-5	TGTGCCAGCAGCTTGAGGAGCGGGGCTCTCCAAGAGACCCAGTACTTC	CASSLRSGALQETQYF
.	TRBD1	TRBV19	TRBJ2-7	TGTGCCAGTTCCGCCGGGTGGGACAGGGTGTACGAGCAGTACTTC	CASSAGWDRVYEQYF
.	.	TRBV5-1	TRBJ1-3	TGCGCCAGCAGCTTGGACTCGACAGGTGGAAACACCATATATTTT	CASSLDSTGGNTIYF
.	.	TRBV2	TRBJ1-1	TGTGCCAGCAAGTCTCGGGGACCTTCGAACACTGAAGCTTTCTTT	CASKSRGPSNTEAFF
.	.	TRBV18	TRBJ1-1	TGTGCCAGCTCACCACTCGCAGGGGTGAACACTGAAGCTTTCTTT	CASSPLAGVNTEAFF
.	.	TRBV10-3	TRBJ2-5	TGTGCCATCAGCCCGATAACCGGGAACAAAGAGACCCAGTACTTC	CAISPITGNKETQYF
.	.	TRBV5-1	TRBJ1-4	TGCGCCAGCTCCCCTCGGGCAACTAATGAAAAACTGTTTTTT	CASSPRATNEKLFF
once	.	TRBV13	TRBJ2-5	TGTGCCAGCAGCCCCCGACTAGGCCAAGGGACCCAGTACTTC	CASSPRLGQGTQYF
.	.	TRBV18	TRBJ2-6	TGTGCCAGCTCACCACCGCAGGGCTCTGGGGCCAACGTCCTGACTTTC	CASSPPQGSGANVLTF
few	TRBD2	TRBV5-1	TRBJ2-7	TGCGCCAGCAGCGCAACTAGCGGGAGTTACGAGCAGTACTTC	CASSATSGSYEQYF
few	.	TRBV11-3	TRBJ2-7	TGTGCCAGCAGCTTTAGCGGCCTAGTCTCCGAGCAGTACTTC	CASSFSGLVSEQYF
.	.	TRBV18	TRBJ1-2	TGTGCCAGCTCACCACCGGGAGGAAACTATGGCTACACCTTC	CASSPPGGNYGYTF
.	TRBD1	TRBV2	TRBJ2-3	TGTGCCAGCAAGGAGGACAGGGCCACAGATACGCAGTATTTT	CASKEDRATDTQYF
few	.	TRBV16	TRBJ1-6	TGTGCCAGCAGCGAACACAGGATCCATTCACCCCTCCACTTT	CASSEHRIHSPLHF
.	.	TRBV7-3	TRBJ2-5	TGTGCCAGCAGCTCCCAACCGGGCCCCGGGGAGACCCAGTACTTC	CASSSQPGPGETQYF
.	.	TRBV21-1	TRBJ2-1	TGTGCCAGCAGCAAGGTCGTCAATGAGCAGTTCTTC	CASSKVVNEQFF
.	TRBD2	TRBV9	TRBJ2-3	TGTGCCAGCAGCCCCAGCGGGACCTACACAGATACGCAGTATTTT	CASSPSGTYTDTQYF
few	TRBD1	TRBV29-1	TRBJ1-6	TGCAGCGTTGGGCGGGACAGAGATTCACCCCTCCACTTT	CSVGRDRDSPLHF
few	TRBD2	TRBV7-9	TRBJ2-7	TGTGCCAGCACCTCAGCGGGGAGAGGCTCCTACGAGCAGTACTTC	CASTSAGRGSYEQYF
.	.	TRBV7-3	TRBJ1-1	TGTGCCAGCAGCCTCCCGGGGAAGGCTGAAGCTTTCTTT	CASSLPGKAEAFF
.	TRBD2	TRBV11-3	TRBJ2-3	TGTGCCAGCAGCTCTCGAGCGGGGGGGCCCACAGATACGCAGTATTTT	CASSSRAGGPTDTQYF
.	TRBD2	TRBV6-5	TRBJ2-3	TGTGCCAGCAGTTCCGCGGGGGGCCGCACAGATACGCAGTATTTT	CASSSAGGRTDTQYF
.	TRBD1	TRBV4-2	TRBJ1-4	TGTGCCAGCAGCTTGATGGGGACAGGGGACGAAAAACTGTTTTTT	CASSLMGTGDEKLFF
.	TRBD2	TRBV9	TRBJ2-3	TGTGCCAGCAGCGTAGTTAGCGGGGGGTGGTCGGATACGCAGTATTTT	CASSVVSGGWSDTQYF
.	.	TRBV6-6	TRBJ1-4	TGTGCCAGCAGCTACCGGAACACTAATGAAAAACTGTTTTTT	CASSYRNTNEKLFF
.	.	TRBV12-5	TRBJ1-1	TGTGCTAGTGGCACAGGACAGACTGAAGCTTTCTTT	CASGTGQTEAFF
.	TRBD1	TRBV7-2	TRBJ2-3	TGTGCCAGCAGCGCCCGGGACAGGGGTTGGGGCACAGATACGCAGTATTTT	CASSARDRGWGTDTQYF
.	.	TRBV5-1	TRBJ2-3	TGCGCCAGCAGCTTGTCCCCCCGCCGGGCTAGACGCACAGATACGCAGTATTTT	CASSLSPRRARRTDTQYF
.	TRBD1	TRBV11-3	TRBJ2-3	TGTGCCAGCAGCTTGGGGGACAGAATGAGTAGCACAGATACGCAGTATTTT	CASSLGDRMSSTDTQYF
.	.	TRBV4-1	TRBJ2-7	TGCGCCAGCAGCCCAGGACGGCTGTTGGACCACGAGCAGTACTTC	CASSPGRLLDHEQYF
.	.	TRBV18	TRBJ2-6	TGTGCCAGCTCACCAACAGCCAGCTCTGGGGCCAACGTCCTGACTTTC	CASSPTASSGANVLTF
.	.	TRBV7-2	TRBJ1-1	TGTGCCAGCAGCTTAAGGAGTTCGGCTGAAGCTTTCTTT	CASSLRSSAEAFF
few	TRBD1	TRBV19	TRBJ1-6	TGTGCCAGTAGCTCTACAGGGGGCTCAGATTCACCCCTCCACTTT	CASSSTGGSDSPLHF
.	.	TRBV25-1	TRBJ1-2	TGTGCCAGCAGTGAAAATCGGGCTGGCAGGGGCTATGGCTACACCTTC	CASSENRAGRGYGYTF
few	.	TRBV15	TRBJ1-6	TGTGCCACCAGCAGAGAACAGCCTTCACCCCTCCACTTT	CATSREQPSPLHF
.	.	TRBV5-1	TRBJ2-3	TGCGCCAGCAGTTTACGGGAGAGGGCAGATACGCAGTATTTT	CASSLRERADTQYF
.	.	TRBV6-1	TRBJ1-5	TGTGCCAGCTCGTTGGGTAGGCAGCCCCAGCATTTT	CASSLGRQPQHF